The clone carrying this TCR beta chain was recorded many times. Its antigen is not identified. The source of the sample is a study of T cell repertoires in cytomegalovirus infection. Study outcomes and limitations: Predominance within the ex vivo response was attributable to HLA-C-restricted CMV-specific TCR beta clonotypes.

TCRdb re-derived calls from the reads in MiXCR, one entry per CDR3 protein. Of some 270,000 distinct CDR3 sequences detected, approximately 22% appear once; the ten largest clones hold roughly 20%. Germline CDR1 is SEHNR and CDR2 is FQNEAQ (reference sequence). The CDR3 sequence is 16 residues long. Trimming cost V 4 bases and J 3 bases; bases outside gene matches: 5. The receptor comes from a human donor in good health (CMV status not recorded). Some clones in this sample may be carry-over from other donors' samples. J is TRBJ1-4 and V is TRBV7-9, with 10 nucleotides matching TRBD1. Sequencing used cultured PBMCs, obtained from culture after CMV antigen stimulation. The CDR3 loop reads CASSYGTGAANEKLFF. The CDR3 DNA sequence: TGTGCCAGCAGCTACGGGACAGGGGCCGCTAATGAAAAACTGTTTTTT.